The 5 T cell receptor beta chains in this list originate from one sample, sequenced in a study of immune characteristics of hereditary and idiopathic chronic pancreatitis. The data were produced by immunoSEQ multiplex PCR, yet TCRdb's version contains in-frame clones alone and is incomplete. The sample includes a few thousand clones, around three quarters of them seen just once. Chronic pancreatitis tissue was collected during total pancreatectomy with islet autotransplantation. Input material: pancreas tissue with hereditary chronic pancreatitis. The receptors here all came from a human donor with chronic pancreatitis.

Only one count was recorded for this clone. The V and J genes are TRBV6-5 and TRBJ1-4; D is ambiguous. The germline V gene has CDR1 MNHEY and CDR2 SVGAGI. The CDR3 length is 12 residues. V was clipped by 6 bases and J by 8 bases, with 10 bases between them. In DNA form, the CDR3 reads TGTGCCAGCAGACTCCTCCGCGAAAAACTGTTTTTT. Translated, it gives CASRLLREKLFF.

The J gene is TRBJ2-6, the V gene TRBV27, with TRBD1 matching 9 bases. V shed 6 bases and J 1 base; nucleotides not matched to a gene: 4. CDR3 length: 16 residues. Germline lookup yields CDR1 MNHEY and CDR2 SMNVEV (reference sequence). The CDR3 nucleotides read TGTGCCAGCAGCCCGGGACAGGGTTCTGGGGCCAACGTCCTGACTTTC. It yields the protein CASSPGQGSGANVLTF.

This chain uses TRBV4-1 with TRBJ2-1, with 8 positions matching TRBD1. Germline CDR1 MGHRA, CDR2 YSYEKL. V lost 0 bases, J lost 9 bases, and 4 bases stayed unmatched. The CDR3 length is 14 residues. CDR3 loop: CASSQEQGAGEQFF. DNA of the CDR3: TGCGCCAGCAGCCAAGAGCAGGGGGCCGGTGAGCAGTTCTTC.

The chain joins TRBV28 to TRBJ1-1, with D possibly TRBD1 on 6 matching bases. The CDR3 is made up of 15 amino acids. The V end lost 5 bases, the J end lost 2 bases, and 15 bases lay between the germline ends. From germline, CDR1 is MDHEN and CDR2 SYDVKM. This CDR3 reads CASSLRGAGNTEAFF. The CDR3, as DNA: TGTGCCAGCAGTCTACGGGGGGCCGGCAACACTGAAGCTTTCTTT.

The chain couples TRBV5-1 to TRBJ2-1, with 7 bases lining up with TRBD2. CDR1 is SGHRS, CDR2 YFSETQ, per germline. Losses at the gene ends were 0 bases for V and 8 bases for J; bases not matched to a gene: 11. The CDR3 extends over 16 amino acids. Here the CDR3 reads CASSLAGRGGGDEQFF. CDR3 nucleotide sequence: TGCGCCAGCAGCTTGGCCGGGCGCGGGGGAGGGGATGAGCAGTTCTTC.